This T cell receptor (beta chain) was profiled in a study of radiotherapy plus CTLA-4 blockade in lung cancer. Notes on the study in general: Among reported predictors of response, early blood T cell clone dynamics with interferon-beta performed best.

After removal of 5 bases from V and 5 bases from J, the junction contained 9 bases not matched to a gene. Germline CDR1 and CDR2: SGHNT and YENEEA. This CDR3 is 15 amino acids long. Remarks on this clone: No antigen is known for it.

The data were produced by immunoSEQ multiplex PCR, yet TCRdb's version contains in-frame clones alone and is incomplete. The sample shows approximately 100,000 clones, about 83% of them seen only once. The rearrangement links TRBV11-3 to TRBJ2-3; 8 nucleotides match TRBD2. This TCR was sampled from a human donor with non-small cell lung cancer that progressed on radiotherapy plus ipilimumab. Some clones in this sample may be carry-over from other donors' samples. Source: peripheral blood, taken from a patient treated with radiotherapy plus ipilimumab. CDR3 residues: CASSQRAGGKDTQYF. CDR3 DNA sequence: TGTGCCAGCAGCCAACGGGCGGGGGGTAAAGATACGCAGTATTTT.